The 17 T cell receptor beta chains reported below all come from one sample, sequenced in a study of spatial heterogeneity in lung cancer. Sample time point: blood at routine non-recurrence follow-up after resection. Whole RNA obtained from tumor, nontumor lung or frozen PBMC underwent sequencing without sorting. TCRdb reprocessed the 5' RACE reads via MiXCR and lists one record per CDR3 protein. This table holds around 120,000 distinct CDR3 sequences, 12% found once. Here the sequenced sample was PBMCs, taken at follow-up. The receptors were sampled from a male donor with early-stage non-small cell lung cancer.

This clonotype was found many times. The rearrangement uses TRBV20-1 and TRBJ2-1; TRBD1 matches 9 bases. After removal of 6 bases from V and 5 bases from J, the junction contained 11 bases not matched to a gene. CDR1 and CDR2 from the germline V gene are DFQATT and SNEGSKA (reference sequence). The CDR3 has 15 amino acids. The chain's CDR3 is CSAQTGGRRDNEQFF. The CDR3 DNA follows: TGCAGTGCACAAACAGGGGGCCGGAGGGACAATGAGCAGTTCTTC.

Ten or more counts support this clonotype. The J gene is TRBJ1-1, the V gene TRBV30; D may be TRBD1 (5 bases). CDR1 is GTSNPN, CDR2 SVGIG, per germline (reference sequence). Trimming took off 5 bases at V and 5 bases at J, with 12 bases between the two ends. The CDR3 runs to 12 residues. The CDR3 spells CAWAREGTEAFF. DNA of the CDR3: TGTGCCTGGGCCAGGGAGGGGACTGAAGCTTTCTTT. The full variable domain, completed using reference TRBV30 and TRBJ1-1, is SQTIHQWPATLVQPVGSPLSLECTVEGTSNPNLYWYRQAAGRGLQLLFYSVGIGQISSEVPQNLSASRPQDRQFILSSKKLLLSDSGFYLCAWAREGTEAFFGQGTRLTVV.

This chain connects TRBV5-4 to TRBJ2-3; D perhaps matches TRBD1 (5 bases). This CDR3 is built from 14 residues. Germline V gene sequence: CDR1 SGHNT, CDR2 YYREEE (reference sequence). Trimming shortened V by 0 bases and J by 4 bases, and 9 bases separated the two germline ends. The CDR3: CASSLARAADTQYF. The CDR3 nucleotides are TGTGCCAGCAGCTTGGCCAGGGCAGCAGATACGCAGTATTTT. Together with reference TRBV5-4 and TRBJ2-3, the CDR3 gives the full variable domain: ETGVTQSPTHLIKTRGQQVTLRCSSQSGHNTVSWYQQALGQGPQFIFQYYREEENGRGNFPPRFSGLQFPNYSSELNVNALELDDSALYLCASSLARAADTQYFGPGTRLTVL.

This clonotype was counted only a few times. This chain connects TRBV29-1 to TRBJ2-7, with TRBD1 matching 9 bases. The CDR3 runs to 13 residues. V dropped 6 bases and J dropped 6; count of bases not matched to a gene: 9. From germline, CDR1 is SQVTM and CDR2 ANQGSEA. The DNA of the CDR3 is TGCAGCGTGCGTCCCTTGACAGGGGGCGAGCAGTACTTC. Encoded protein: CSVRPLTGGEQYF.

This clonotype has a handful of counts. The CDR3 sequence is CSARGGTSNTQYF. CDR3 sequence (DNA): TGCAGTGCTAGAGGCGGGACAAGTAATACGCAGTATTTT. This sequence joins TRBV20-1 and TRBJ2-3; D is tentatively TRBD1 or TRBD2 (6 bases each). The CDR3 is 13 residues long. Deletions cut 1 base from V and 7 bases from J, with 12 bases between. Germline loops: CDR1 DFQATT, CDR2 SNEGSKA (reference sequence).

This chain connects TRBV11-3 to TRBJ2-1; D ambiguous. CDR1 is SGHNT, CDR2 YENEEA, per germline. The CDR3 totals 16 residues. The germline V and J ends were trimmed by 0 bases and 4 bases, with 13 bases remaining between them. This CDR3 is CASSLDQAASYNEQFF. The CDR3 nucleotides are TGTGCCAGCAGCTTAGATCAGGCCGCTAGTTACAATGAGCAGTTCTTC. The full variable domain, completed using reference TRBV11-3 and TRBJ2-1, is EAGVVQSPRYKIIEKKQPVAFWCNPISGHNTLYWYLQNLGQGPELLIRYENEEAVDDSQLPKDRFSAERLKGVDSTLKIQPAELGDSAVYLCASSLDQAASYNEQFFGPGTRLTVL.

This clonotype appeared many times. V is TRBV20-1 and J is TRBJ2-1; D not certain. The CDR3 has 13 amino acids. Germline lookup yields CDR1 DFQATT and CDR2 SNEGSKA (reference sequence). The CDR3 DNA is TGCACCCATTCCGTAGTCTCCTACAATGAGCAGTTCTTC. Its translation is CTHSVVSYNEQFF.

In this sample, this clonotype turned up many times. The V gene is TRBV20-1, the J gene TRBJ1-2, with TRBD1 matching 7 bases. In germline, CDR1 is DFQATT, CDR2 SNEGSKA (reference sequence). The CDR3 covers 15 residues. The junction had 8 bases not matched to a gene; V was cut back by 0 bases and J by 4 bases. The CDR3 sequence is CSARDNRGAVYGYTF. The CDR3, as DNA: TGCAGTGCTAGAGATAACAGGGGCGCCGTCTATGGCTACACCTTC.

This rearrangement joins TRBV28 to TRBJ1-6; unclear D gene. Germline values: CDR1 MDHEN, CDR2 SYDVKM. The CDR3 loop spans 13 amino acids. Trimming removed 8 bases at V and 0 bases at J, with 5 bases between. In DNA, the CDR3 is TGTGCCAGCGCAAGCTCCTATAATTCACCCCTCCACTTT. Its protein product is CASASSYNSPLHF.

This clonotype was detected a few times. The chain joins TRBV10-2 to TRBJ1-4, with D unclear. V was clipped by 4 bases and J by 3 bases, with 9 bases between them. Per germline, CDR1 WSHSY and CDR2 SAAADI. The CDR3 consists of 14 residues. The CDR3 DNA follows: TGCGCCAGCAGTGTGTCAGCCCCTAATGAAAAACTGTTTTTT. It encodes CASSVSAPNEKLFF.

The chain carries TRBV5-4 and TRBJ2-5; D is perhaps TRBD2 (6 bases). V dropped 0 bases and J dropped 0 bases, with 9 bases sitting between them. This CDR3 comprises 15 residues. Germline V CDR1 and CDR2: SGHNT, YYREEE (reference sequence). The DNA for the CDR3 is TGTGCCAGCAGCTTGGTTGGGGGGTACCAAGAGACCCAGTACTTC. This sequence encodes CASSLVGGYQETQYF.

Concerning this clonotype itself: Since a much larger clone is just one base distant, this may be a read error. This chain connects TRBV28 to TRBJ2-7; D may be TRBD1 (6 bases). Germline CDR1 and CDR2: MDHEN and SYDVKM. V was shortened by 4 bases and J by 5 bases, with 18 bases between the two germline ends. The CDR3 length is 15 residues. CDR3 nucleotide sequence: TGTGCCAGCAGTTCTGGGACATCCAAATCTGACGAGCAGTACTTC. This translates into CASSSGTSKSDEQYF.

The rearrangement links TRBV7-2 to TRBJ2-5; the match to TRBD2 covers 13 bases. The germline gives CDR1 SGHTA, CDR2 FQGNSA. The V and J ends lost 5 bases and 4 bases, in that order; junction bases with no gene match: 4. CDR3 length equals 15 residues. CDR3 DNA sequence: TGTGCCAGCAGCCCGGGACTAGCGGGGACAGAGACCCAGTACTTC. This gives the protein CASSPGLAGTETQYF. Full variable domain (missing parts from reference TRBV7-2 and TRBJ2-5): GAGVSQSPSNKVTEKGKDVELRCDPISGHTALYWYRQSLGQGLEFLIYFQGNSAPDKSGLPSDRFSAERTGGSVSTLTIQRTQQEDSAVYLCASSPGLAGTETQYFGPGTRLLVL.

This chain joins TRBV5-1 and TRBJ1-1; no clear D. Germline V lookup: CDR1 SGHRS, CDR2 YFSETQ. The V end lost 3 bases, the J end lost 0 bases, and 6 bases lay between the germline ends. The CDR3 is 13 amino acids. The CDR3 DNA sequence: TGCGCCAGCAGCTCCGAAATGAACACTGAAGCTTTCTTT. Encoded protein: CASSSEMNTEAFF. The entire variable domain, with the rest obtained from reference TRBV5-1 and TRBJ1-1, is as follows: KAGVTQTPRYLIKTRGQQVTLSCSPISGHRSVSWYQQTPGQGLQFLFEYFSETQRNKGNFPGRFSGRQFSNSRSEMNVSTLELGDSALYLCASSSEMNTEAFFGQGTRLTVV.

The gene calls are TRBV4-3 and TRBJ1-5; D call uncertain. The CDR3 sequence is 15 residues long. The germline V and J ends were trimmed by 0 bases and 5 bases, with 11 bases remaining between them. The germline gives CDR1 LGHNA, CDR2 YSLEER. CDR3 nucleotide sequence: TGCGCCAGCAGCCAAGAGCAACAGCCTTATCAGCCCCAGCATTTT. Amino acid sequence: CASSQEQQPYQPQHF.

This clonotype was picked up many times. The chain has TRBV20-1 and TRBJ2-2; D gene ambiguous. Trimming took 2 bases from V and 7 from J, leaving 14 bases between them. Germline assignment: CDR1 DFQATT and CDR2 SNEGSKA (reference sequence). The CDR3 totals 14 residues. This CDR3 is CSARKAETHGELFF. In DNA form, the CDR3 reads TGCAGTGCTAGAAAGGCCGAGACACACGGGGAGCTGTTTTTT.

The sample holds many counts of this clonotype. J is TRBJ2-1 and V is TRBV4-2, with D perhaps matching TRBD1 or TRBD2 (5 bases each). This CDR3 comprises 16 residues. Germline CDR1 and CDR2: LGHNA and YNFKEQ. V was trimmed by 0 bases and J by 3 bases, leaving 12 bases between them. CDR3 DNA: TGTGCCAGCAGCCAAGATTTACTAGGGGTCTACAATGAGCAGTTCTTC. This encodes CASSQDLLGVYNEQFF.